The next 15 T cell receptor beta chains were all read from a single sample in a study of T cell repertoires in cytomegalovirus infection. TCRdb re-analysed the reads in MiXCR, keeping a single row per CDR3 protein. The sample has roughly 250,000 distinct CDR3 sequences, about 12% seen once. The sequenced material came from PBMCs. All receptors come from a human donor in good health (CMV status not recorded). Some clones in this sample may be carry-over from other donors' samples.

This clonotype was recorded at least ten times. The rearrangement links TRBV7-2 to TRBJ2-3; 10 bases fit TRBD2. The CDR3 length is 16 residues. V gave up 0 bases and J gave up 4 bases; unmatched junction bases: 4. CDR1 and CDR2 from the germline V gene are SGHTA and FQGNSA. The CDR3 bases are TGTGCCAGCAGCTTAGCCGGAGCGGGGGGGCCAGATACGCAGTATTTT. Translation: CASSLAGAGGPDTQYF.

This clonotype was seen repeatedly, ten times or more. The rearrangement joins TRBV12-3 or TRBV12-4 to TRBJ1-1, with 8 bases aligning to TRBD1. The CDR3 loop spans 13 amino acids. V was pared by 6 bases and J by 4 bases, with 4 bases of the junction left unmatched. CDR3 in amino acids: CASSPDRATEAFF. CDR3 DNA sequence: TGTGCCAGCAGCCCGGACAGGGCCACTGAAGCTTTCTTT.

This clonotype was detected ten times or more. V gene TRBV7-9 combines with J gene TRBJ2-3, with 14 nucleotides matching TRBD2. The CDR3 runs to 16 residues. V was clipped by 4 bases and J by 1 base; unmatched bases: 1. Germline V gives CDR1 SEHNR, CDR2 FQNEAQ (reference sequence). CDR3 region: CASSSGLAGGTDTQYF. CDR3 in DNA: TGTGCCAGCAGCTCGGGACTAGCGGGGGGCACAGATACGCAGTATTTT.

The CDR3 coding sequence is TGCAGCGTTGAACCATGGGGACAGGGGGAATCTTTCTTT. This gives the protein CSVEPWGQGESFF. J is TRBJ1-1 and V is TRBV29-1; 11 bases line up with TRBD1. The CDR3 length is 13 residues. Trimming took 2 bases from V and 12 from J; bases not matched to a gene: 8. Germline V gene lookup returns CDR1 SQVTM and CDR2 ANQGSEA.

Ten or more counts support this clonotype. The rearrangement joins TRBV10-3 to TRBJ2-3; 8 bases align to TRBD1. Trimming removed 6 bases from V and 5 bases from J; junction bases left unmatched: 7. Per the germline V gene, CDR1 is ENHRY and CDR2 is SYGVKD. The CDR3 sequence is 14 residues long. The CDR3 coding sequence is TGTGCCATCAGGGGGGGACAGGATGGAGATACGCAGTATTTT. Translation: CAIRGGQDGDTQYF.

The chain links TRBV5-1 to TRBJ2-3, with 9 nucleotides matching TRBD2. The CDR3 consists of 14 residues. V gave up 5 bases and J gave up 0 bases; unmatched junction bases: 1. CDR1 and CDR2 (germline): SGHRS, YFSETQ. The CDR3 loop reads CASRTSGSTDTQYF. As DNA, the CDR3 is TGCGCCAGCAGGACTAGCGGAAGCACAGATACGCAGTATTTT. The complete variable domain, with remaining parts taken from reference TRBV5-1 and TRBJ2-3, reads KAGVTQTPRYLIKTRGQQVTLSCSPISGHRSVSWYQQTPGQGLQFLFEYFSETQRNKGNFPGRFSGRQFSNSRSEMNVSTLELGDSALYLCASRTSGSTDTQYFGPGTRLTVL.

This clonotype was counted only a few times. This chain links TRBV6-6 with TRBJ1-4, with 9 bases identical to TRBD1. With 7 bases clipped from V and 10 bases from J, the junction kept 13 bases outside the gene matches. The CDR3 covers 15 residues. Germline lookup yields CDR1 MNHNY and CDR2 SVGAGI (reference sequence). CDR3 sequence reads: CASNPIGQGSGKLFF. CDR3 DNA sequence: TGTGCCAGCAACCCGATCGGACAGGGGAGTGGAAAACTGTTTTTT.

In its sample, this clonotype was seen a few times. This chain connects TRBV20-1 to TRBJ1-2; TRBD1 aligns across 8 bases. Per germline, CDR1 DFQATT and CDR2 SNEGSKA (reference sequence). This CDR3 is 12 amino acids long. V was pared by 5 bases and J by 8 bases, with 7 bases of the junction left unmatched. The CDR3 region is CSAAAGGGGYTF. The DNA of the CDR3 is TGCAGTGCTGCGGCAGGGGGCGGCGGCTACACCTTC.

This clonotype has a count of ten or more. The V call is TRBV7-7, the J call TRBJ2-7, with D tentatively TRBD1 or TRBD2 (6 bases each). Germline values: CDR1 SSHAT, CDR2 FNYEAQ (reference sequence). The ends were cut back, 6 bases at V and 3 bases at J, with 18 bases in the middle. CDR3 size: 15 residues. In DNA, the CDR3 is TGTGCCAGCAGTTGGGCGGCGGGACACGACTACGAGCAGTACTTC. Translating it yields CASSWAAGHDYEQYF.

This clonotype was seen repeatedly, ten times or more. This rearrangement joins TRBV7-2 to TRBJ1-3; 8 positions agree with TRBD1. Looked up from germline, CDR1 is SGHTA and CDR2 is FQGNSA. After removal of 2 bases from V and 3 bases from J, the junction contained 9 bases not matched to a gene. CDR3 length: 17 amino acids. CDR3 bases: TGTGCCAGCAGCTTAACCGCCGACAGGGGTGGTGGAAACACCATATATTTT. It encodes CASSLTADRGGGNTIYF.

J is TRBJ2-5 and V is TRBV6-2 or TRBV6-3; TRBD1 or TRBD2 may be the D gene (6 bases each). This CDR3 region has 16 residues. From germline, CDR1 is MNHEY and CDR2 SVGEGT. V dropped 0 bases and J dropped 5 bases, with 16 bases sitting between them. In DNA, the CDR3 is TGTGCCAGCAGTTACTCGAGTGCCGGGGGCAAGGAGACCCAGTACTTC. Translation gives CASSYSSAGGKETQYF.

The chain combines TRBV6-2 or TRBV6-3 with TRBJ1-5; unclear D gene. CDR1 MNHEY and CDR2 SVGEGT come from the germline V gene. This CDR3 has 16 residues. V dropped 4 bases and J dropped 1 base, with 14 bases sitting between them. CDR3 DNA sequence: TGTGCCAGCAGTTCCACTTGGAGCGGGAGCAATCAGCCCCAGCATTTT. It is translated as CASSSTWSGSNQPQHF.

The chain joins TRBV6-2 or TRBV6-3 to TRBJ2-2, with 12 bases fitting TRBD1. J was trimmed by 5 bases and V by 6 bases; bases with no gene match: 10. The germline CDR1 and CDR2 sequences are MNHEY and SVGEGT. This CDR3 is 17 amino acids long. The CDR3 DNA reads as TGTGCCAGCAGACCCCCGGGACAGGGGGCGCGGACCGGGGAGCTGTTTTTT. Translated, it gives CASRPPGQGARTGELFF.

The chain combines TRBV5-1 with TRBJ2-5; 9 bases agree with TRBD2. Germline trimming cut 0 bases from V and 4 bases from J; bases unmatched to any gene: 13. This CDR3 has 18 residues. CDR1 and CDR2 from the germline V gene are SGHRS and YFSETQ. The CDR3 sequence is CASSLEAGLASWGETQYF. The CDR3 DNA is TGCGCCAGCAGCTTGGAGGCGGGACTAGCCAGCTGGGGAGAGACCCAGTACTTC.

This clonotype has a count of ten or more. The chain carries TRBV7-6 and TRBJ2-1, with 13 bases lining up with TRBD2. The CDR3 runs 17 residues. CDR1 is SGHVS and CDR2 is FNYEAQ in the germline V gene. The V segment lost 1 base and the J segment 9 bases; nucleotides outside the gene matches: 9. Here the CDR3 reads CASSLGSGTSGKGEQFF. In DNA, the CDR3 is TGTGCCAGCAGCTTAGGCTCCGGGACTAGCGGGAAGGGTGAGCAGTTCTTC.